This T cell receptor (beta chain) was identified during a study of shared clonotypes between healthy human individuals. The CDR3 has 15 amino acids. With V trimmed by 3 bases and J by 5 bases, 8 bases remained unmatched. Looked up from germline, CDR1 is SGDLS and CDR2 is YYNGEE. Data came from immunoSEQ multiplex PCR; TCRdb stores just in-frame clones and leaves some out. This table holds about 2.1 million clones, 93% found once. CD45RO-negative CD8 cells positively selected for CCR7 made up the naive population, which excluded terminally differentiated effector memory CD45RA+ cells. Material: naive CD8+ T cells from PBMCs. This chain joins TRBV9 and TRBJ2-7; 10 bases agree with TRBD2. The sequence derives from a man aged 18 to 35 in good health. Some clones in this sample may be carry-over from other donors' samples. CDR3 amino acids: CASSGGASGSHEQYF. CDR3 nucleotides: TGTGCCAGCAGCGGCGGGGCTAGCGGGAGCCACGAGCAGTACTTC.